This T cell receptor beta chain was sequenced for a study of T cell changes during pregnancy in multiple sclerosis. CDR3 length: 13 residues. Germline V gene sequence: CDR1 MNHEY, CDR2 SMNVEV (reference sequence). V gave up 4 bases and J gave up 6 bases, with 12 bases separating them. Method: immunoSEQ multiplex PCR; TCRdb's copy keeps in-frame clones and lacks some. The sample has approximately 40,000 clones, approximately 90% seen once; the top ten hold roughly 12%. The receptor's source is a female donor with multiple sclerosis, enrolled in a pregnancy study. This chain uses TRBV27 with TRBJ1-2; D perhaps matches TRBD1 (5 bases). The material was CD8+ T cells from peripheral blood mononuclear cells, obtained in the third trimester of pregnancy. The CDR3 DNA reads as TGTGCCAGCAGTTGGGGGGTCGGAGATGGCTACACCTTC. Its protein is CASSWGVGDGYTF.